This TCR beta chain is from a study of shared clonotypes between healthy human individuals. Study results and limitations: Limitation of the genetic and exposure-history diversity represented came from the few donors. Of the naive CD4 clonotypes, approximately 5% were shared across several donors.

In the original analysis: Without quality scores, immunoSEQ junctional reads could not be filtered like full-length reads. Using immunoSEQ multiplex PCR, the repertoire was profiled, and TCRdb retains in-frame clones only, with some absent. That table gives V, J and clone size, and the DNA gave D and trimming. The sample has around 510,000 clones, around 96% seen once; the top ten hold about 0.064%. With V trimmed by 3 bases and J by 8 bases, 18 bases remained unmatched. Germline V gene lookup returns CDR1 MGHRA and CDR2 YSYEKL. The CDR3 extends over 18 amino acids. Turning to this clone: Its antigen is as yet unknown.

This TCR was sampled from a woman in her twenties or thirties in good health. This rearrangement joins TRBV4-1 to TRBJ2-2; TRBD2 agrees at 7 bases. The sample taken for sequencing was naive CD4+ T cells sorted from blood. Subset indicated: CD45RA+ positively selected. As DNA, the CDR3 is TGCGCCAGCAGCCATCCGGACTCGGCGGGAGACCCCCCGGGGGAGCTGTTTTTT. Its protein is CASSHPDSAGDPPGELFF.